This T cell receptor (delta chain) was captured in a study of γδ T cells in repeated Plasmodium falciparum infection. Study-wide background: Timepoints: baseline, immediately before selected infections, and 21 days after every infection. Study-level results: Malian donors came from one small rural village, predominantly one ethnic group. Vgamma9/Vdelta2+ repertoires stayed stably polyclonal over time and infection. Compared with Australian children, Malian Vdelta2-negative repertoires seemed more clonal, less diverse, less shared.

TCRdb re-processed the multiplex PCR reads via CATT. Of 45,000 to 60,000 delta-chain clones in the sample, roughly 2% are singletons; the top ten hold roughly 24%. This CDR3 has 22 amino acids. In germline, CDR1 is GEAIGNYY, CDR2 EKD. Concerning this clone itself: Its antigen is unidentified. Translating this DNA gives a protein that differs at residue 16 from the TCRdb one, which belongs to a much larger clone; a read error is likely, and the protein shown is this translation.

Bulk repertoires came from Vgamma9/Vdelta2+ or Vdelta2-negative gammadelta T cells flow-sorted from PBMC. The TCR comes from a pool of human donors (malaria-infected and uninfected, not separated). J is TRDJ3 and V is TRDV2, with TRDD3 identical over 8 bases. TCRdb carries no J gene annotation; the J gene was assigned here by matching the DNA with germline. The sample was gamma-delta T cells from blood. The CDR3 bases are TGTGCCTGTGACACCGTTCGGGGGACCACTGGGGGTCTCCCCTGGGGCACCCGACAGATGTTTTTC. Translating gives CACDTVRGTTGGLPWGTRQMFF.